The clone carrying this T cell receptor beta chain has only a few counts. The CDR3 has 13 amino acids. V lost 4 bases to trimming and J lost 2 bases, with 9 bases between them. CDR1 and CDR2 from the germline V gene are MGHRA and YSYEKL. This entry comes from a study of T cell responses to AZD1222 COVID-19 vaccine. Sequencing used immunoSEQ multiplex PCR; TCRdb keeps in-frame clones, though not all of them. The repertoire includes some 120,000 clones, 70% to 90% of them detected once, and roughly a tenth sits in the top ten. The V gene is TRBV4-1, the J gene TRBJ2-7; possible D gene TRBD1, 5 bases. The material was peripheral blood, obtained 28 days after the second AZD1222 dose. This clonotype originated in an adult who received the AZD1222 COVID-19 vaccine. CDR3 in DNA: TGCGCCAGCAGCCCTGGGGCGGCCTACGAGCAGTACTTC. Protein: CASSPGAAYEQYF.